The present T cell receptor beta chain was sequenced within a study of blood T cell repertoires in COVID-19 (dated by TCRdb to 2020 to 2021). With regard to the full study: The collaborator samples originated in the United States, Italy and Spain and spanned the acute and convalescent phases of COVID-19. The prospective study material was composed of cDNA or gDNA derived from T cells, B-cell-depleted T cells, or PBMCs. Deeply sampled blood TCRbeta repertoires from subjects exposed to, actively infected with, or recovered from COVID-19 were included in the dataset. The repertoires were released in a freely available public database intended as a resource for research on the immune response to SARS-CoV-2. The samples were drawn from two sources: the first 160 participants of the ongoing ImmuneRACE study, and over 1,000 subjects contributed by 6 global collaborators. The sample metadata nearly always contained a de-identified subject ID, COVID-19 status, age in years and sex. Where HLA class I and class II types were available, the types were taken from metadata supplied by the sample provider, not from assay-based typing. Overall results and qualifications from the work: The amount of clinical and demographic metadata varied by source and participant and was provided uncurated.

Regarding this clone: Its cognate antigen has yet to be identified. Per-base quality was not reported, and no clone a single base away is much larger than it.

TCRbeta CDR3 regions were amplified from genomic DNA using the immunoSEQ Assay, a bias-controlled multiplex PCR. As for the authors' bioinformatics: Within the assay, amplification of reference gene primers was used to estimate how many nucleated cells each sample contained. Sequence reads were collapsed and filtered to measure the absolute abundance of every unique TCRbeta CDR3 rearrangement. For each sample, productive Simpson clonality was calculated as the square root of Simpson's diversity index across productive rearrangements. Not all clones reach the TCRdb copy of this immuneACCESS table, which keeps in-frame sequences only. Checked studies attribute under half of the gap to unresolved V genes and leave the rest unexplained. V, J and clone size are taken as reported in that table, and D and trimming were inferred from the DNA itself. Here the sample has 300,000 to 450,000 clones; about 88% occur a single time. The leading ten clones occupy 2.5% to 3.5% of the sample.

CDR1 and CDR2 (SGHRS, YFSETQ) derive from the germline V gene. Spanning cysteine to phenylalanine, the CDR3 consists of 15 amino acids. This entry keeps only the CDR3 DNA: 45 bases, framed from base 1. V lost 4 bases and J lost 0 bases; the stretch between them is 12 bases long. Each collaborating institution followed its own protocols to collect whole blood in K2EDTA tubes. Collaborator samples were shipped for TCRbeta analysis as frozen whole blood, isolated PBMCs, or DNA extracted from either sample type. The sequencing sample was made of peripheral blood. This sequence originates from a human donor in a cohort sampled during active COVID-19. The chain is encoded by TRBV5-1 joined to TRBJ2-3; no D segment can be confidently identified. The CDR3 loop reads CASSMDRTSTDTQYF. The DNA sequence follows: TGCGCCAGCAGCATGGACCGAACTAGCACAGATACGCAGTATTTT.